The following is a T cell receptor (beta chain) sequence with its context. Roughly 0.45 to 1 ug RNA was reverse transcribed with random hexamers. Coverage of TCR beta CDR3 amplification by immunoSEQ multiplex PCR extended to 54 Vbeta and 13 Jbeta. TCRdb reprocessed the immunoSEQ multiplex PCR reads via MiXCR and lists one record per CDR3 protein. This table has around 200,000 distinct CDR3 sequences, roughly 95% appearing once. This specimen comes from a study of CD8 T cells in Susac syndrome. Sequencing targeted TCR beta in T cells from blood (CD8+ and CD4+). Healthy donors served as the controls. They were matched for age and sex. Negative isolation yielded CD4+ and CD8+ T cells, and FACS enriched TEMRA cells. The specimen was CD4+ T cells from PBMCs. The origin of this receptor is a human donor in good health.

In DNA, the CDR3 is TGTGCCACCAGTGACACAGGGAGCTCCTACAATGAGCAGTTCTTC. This gives the protein CATSDTGSSYNEQFF. The chain carries TRBV24-1 and TRBJ2-1; D might be TRBD1 (6 bases). V gave up 4 bases and J gave up 0 bases, with 9 bases separating them. The CDR3 totals 15 residues. CDR1 and CDR2 (germline): KGHDR, SFDVKD.